This T cell receptor beta chain was sequenced in a study of T cells expressing NK-cell markers. Findings and limits, study-wide: Roughly 6 donors showed dominant NKG2C+ clonotypes comprising roughly 1.0-7.5% of their CD8+ T cells. These clonotypes also led the CD3+CD56-NKG2C+ fraction in a handful of donors.

The CDR3 has 14 residues. Germline CDR1 and CDR2: MNHEY and SVGAGI. As concerns this clonotype: Its antigen remains unidentified.

TCRdb reprocessed the 5' RACE reads and keeps a single row for each CDR3 protein, giving no DNA. The sample data list a few hundred thousand distinct CDR3 sequences. The sequence derives from a man aged 18 to 69 in good health. Sequencing used blood T cells: a sorted CD56 or NKG2C T cell subset, CD4+ or CD8+ T cells, or bulk PBMC T cells (not recorded which). The chain joins TRBV6-5 to TRBJ1-6; the TCRdb D gene call, TRBD1, has no DNA to confirm it. CDR3: CASSSPGTASPLHF.